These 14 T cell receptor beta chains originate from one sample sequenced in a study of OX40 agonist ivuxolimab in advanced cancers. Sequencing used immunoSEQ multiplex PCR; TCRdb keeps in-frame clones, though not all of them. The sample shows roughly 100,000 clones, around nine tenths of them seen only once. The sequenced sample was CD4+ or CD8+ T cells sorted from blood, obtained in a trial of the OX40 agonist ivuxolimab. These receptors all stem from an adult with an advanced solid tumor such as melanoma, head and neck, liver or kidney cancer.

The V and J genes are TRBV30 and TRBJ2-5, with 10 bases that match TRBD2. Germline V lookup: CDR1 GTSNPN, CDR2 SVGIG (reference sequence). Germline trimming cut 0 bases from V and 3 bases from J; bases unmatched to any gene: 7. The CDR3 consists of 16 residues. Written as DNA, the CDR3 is TGTGCCTGGAGTGTACTAATCGGACTAGCGGAAGAGACCCAGTACTTC. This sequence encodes CAWSVLIGLAEETQYF.

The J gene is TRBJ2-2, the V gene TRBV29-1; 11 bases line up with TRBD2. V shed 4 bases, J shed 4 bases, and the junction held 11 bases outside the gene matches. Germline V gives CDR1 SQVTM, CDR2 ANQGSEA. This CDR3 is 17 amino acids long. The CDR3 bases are TGCAGCGTTGGAAACCTCGCTAGCGGGGGGATCACCGGGGAGCTGTTTTTT. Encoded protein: CSVGNLASGGITGELFF.

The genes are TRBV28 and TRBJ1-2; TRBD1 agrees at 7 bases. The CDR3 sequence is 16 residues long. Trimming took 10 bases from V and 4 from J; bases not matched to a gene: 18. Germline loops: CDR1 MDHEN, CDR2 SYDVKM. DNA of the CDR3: TGTGCCACCTACGGTGGGAGGCAGGGGGTTTTCTATGGCTACACCTTC. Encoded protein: CATYGGRQGVFYGYTF.

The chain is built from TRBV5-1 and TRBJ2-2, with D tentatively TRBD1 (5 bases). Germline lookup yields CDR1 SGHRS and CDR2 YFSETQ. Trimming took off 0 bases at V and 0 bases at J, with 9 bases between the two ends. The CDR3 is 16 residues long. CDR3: CASSLVKQANTGELFF. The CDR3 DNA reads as TGCGCCAGCAGCTTGGTTAAACAGGCGAACACCGGGGAGCTGTTTTTT.

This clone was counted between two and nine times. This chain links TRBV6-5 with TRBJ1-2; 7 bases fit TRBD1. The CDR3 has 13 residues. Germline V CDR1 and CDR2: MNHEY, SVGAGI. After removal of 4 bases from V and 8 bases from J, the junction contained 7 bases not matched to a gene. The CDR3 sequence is CASSSGTARGYTF. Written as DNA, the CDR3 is TGTGCCAGCAGTTCTGGGACAGCTCGAGGCTACACCTTC.

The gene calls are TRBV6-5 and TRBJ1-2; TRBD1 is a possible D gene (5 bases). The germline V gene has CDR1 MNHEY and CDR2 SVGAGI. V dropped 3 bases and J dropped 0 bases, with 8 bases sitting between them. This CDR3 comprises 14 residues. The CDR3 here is CASSYQGTNYGYTF. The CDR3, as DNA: TGTGCCAGCAGTTATCAGGGAACTAACTATGGCTACACCTTC.

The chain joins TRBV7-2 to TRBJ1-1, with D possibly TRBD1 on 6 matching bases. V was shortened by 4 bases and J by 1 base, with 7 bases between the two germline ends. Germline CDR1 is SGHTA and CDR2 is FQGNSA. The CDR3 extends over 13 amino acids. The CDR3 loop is CASSSQGNTEAFF. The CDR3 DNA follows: TGTGCCAGCAGCTCACAGGGGAACACTGAAGCTTTCTTT.

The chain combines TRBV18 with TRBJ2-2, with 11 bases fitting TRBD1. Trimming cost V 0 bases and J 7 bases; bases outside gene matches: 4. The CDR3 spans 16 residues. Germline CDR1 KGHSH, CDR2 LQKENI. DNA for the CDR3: TGTGCCAGCTCACCACCTGGACAGGGGGCTGGCGGGGAGCTGTTTTTT. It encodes CASSPPGQGAGGELFF. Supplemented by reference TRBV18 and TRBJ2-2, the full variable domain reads NAGVMQNPRHLVRRRGQEARLRCSPMKGHSHVYWYRQLPEEGLKFMVYLQKENIIDESGMPKERFSAEFPKEGPSILRIQQVVRGDSAAYFCASSPPGQGAGGELFFGEGSRLTVL.

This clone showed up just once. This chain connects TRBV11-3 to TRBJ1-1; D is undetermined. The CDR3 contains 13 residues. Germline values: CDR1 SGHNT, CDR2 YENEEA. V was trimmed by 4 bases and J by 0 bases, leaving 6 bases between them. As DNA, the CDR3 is TGTGCCAGCAGCTCAAGTATGAACACTGAAGCTTTCTTT. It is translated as CASSSSMNTEAFF. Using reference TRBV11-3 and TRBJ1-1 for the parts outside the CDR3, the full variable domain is EAGVVQSPRYKIIEKKQPVAFWCNPISGHNTLYWYLQNLGQGPELLIRYENEEAVDDSQLPKDRFSAERLKGVDSTLKIQPAELGDSAVYLCASSSSMNTEAFFGQGTRLTVV.

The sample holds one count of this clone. The CDR3 DNA sequence: TGCGCCAGCAGCCAAGGACAGGGGACTGAAGCTTTCTTT. It translates to CASSQGQGTEAFF. The rearrangement uses TRBV4-3 and TRBJ1-1, with TRBD1 matching 8 bases. Trimming removed 1 base from V and 5 bases from J; junction bases left unmatched: 0. The CDR3 spans 13 residues. Per germline, CDR1 LGHNA and CDR2 YSLEER.

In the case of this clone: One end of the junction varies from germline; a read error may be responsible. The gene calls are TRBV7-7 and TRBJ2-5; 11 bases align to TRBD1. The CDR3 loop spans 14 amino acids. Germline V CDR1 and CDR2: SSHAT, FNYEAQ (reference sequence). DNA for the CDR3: TGTGCTAGCAGCAGTGGGACAGGGGGAGAGACCCAGTACTTC. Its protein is CASSSGTGGETQYF. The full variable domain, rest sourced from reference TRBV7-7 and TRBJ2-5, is GAGVSQSPRYKVTKRGQDVTLRCDPISSHATLYWYQQALGQGPEFLTYFNYEAQPDKSGLPSDRFSAERPEGSISTLTIQRTEQRDSAMYRCASSSGTGGETQYFGPGTRLLVL.

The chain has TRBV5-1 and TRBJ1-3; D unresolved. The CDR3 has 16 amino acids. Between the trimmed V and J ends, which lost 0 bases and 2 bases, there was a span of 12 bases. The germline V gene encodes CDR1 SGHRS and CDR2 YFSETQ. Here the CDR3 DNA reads TGCGCCAGCAGCTTGGAGGCGGGGAAGGCTGGAAACACCATATATTTT. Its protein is CASSLEAGKAGNTIYF.

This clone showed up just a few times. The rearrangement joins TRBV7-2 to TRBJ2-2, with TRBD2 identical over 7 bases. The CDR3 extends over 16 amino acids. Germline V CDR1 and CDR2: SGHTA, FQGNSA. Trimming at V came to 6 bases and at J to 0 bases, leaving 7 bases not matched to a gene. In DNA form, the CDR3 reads TGTGCCAGCAGACTCGCCGGGACTACGAACACCGGGGAGCTGTTTTTT. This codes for CASRLAGTTNTGELFF.

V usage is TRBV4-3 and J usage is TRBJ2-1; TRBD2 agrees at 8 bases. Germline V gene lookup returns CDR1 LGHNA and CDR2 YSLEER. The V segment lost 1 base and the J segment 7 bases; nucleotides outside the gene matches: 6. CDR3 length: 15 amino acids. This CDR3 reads CASSQGGGGFNEQFF. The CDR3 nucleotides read TGCGCCAGCAGCCAAGGTGGCGGGGGGTTTAATGAGCAGTTCTTC.